This TCR beta chain was sequenced for a study of T-cell memory formation after mild COVID-19. 5'RACE with constant-segment primers built TCRalpha and TCRbeta cDNA libraries with UMIs. TCRdb re-derived calls from the 5' RACE reads in MiXCR, one entry per CDR3 protein. The sample holds around 510,000 distinct CDR3 sequences, roughly 22% seen once. This clonotype was seen only a few times. Its specificity is unknown. General observations from the study: From day 15 to 85, contracting clones were balanced between CD4 and CD8, whereas later expanders leaned toward CD4+. Confirmation was lacking for SARS-CoV-2 specificity of second-wave clones that peaked on day 37. Memory sampled before infection contained some responding clones, suggesting cross-reactive memory joined.

The CDR3 is made up of 13 amino acids. Trimming at V came to 5 bases and at J to 13 bases, leaving 10 bases not matched to a gene. Germline assignment: CDR1 SEHNR and CDR2 FQNEAQ (reference sequence). The sample consisted of PBMCs or a T cell subset sorted from them (not recorded which). This chain joins TRBV7-9 and TRBJ2-1; 8 bases are shared with TRBD2. This sequence was found in an adult woman who had mild COVID-19 (a few samples of this study predate the infection). Cell type and time point are not known. The CDR3 DNA reads TGTGCCAGCAGCCTCGGTAGCGGGGCCCGCCAGTTCTTC. It is translated as CASSLGSGARQFF.